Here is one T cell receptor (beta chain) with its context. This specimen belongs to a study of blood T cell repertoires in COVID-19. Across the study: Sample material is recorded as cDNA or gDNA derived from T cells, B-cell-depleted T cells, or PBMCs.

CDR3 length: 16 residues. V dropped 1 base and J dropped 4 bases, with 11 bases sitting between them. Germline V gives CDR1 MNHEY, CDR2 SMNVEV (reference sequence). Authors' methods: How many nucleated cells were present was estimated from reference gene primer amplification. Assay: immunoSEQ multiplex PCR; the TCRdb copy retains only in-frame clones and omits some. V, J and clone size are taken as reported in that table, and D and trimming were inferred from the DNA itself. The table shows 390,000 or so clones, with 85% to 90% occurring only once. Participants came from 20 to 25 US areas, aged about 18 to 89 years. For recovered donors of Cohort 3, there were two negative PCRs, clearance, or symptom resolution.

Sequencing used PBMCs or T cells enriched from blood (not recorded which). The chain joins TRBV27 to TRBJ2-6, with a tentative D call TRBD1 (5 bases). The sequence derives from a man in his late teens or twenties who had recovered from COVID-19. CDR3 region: CASSLLGAGGANVLTF. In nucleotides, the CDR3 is TGTGCCAGCAGTTTATTAGGGGCTGGAGGGGCCAACGTCCTGACTTTC.